This TCR beta chain originates from a study of cytomegalovirus exposure and HLA in healthy donors. From germline, CDR1 is ENHRY and CDR2 SYGVKD. The CDR3 has 13 residues. V was trimmed by 9 bases and J by 0 bases, leaving 11 bases between them. Broader study findings: Some TCR beta chains (around 180 of them) were listed as cytomegalovirus-associated. An analysis was carried out at a later point. It showed that HLA-associated TCR beta chains were more clonally expanded than equally common non-associated chains. As a later analysis showed, a missense DCLRE1C variant was linked to trimming of TCR beta V- and J-genes. Analyzed later, most CMV-associated TCR beta chains appeared HLA-restricted.

The PCR ran on 60 Vbeta and 13 Jbeta primers. Sequencing was performed with immunoSEQ multiplex PCR; in TCRdb, only in-frame clones are kept and a portion is missing. The sample holds over 75,000 clones, approximately 9% seen once. A word on this clone: What it recognizes is unknown.

The sequence was obtained from a middle-aged man in good health and CMV-seropositive. The sequenced sample was PBMCs. The chain links TRBV10-3 to TRBJ1-2; TRBD1 might be the D (5 bases). The CDR3 is CAISGGSNYGYTF. In DNA form, the CDR3 reads TGTGCCATTTCCGGGGGTTCTAACTATGGCTACACCTTC.